In its sample, the clone carrying this T cell receptor beta chain was seen many times. Each CDR3 protein gets one entry after TCRdb re-called the PCR reads with MiXCR. The sample gives 20,000 to 25,000 distinct CDR3 sequences, 35% to 40% of which show up once; around 10% is in the top ten. Per the germline V gene, CDR1 is SGHRS and CDR2 is YFSETQ. The CDR3 contains 15 residues. The V segment lost 0 bases and the J segment 5 bases; nucleotides outside the gene matches: 8. This record belongs to a study of tumor-infiltrating lymphocytes in oesophageal squamous cell carcinoma. The clonotype originates from a male donor with esophageal squamous cell carcinoma. Material for sequencing was esophageal tumor tissue. V gene TRBV5-1 combines with J gene TRBJ2-7, with 7 positions matching TRBD2. The CDR3 coding sequence is TGCGCCAGCAGCTTGGGGCAGGGAGGACTAGACGAGCAGTACTTC. Protein product: CASSLGQGGLDEQYF.